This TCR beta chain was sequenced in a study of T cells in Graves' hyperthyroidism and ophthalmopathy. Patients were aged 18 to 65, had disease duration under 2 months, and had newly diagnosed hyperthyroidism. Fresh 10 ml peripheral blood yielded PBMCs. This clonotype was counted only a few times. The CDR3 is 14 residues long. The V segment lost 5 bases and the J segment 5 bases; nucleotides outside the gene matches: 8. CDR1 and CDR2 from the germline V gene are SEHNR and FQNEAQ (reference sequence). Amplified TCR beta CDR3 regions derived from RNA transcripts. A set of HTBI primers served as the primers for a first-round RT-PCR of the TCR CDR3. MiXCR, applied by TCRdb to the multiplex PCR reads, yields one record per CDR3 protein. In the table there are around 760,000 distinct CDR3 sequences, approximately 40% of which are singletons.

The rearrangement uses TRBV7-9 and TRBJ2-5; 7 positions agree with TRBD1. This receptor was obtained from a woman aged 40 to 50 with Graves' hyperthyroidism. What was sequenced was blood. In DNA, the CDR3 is TGTGCCAGCAGCCAAGGAGACAGGGTCGAGACCCAGTACTTC. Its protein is CASSQGDRVETQYF. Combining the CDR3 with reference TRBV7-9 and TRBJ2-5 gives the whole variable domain DTGVSQNPRHKITKRGQNVTFRCDPISEHNRLYWYRQTLGQGPEFLTYFQNEAQLEKSRLLSDRFSAERPKGSFSTLEIQRTEQGDSAMYLCASSQGDRVETQYFGPGTRLLVL.